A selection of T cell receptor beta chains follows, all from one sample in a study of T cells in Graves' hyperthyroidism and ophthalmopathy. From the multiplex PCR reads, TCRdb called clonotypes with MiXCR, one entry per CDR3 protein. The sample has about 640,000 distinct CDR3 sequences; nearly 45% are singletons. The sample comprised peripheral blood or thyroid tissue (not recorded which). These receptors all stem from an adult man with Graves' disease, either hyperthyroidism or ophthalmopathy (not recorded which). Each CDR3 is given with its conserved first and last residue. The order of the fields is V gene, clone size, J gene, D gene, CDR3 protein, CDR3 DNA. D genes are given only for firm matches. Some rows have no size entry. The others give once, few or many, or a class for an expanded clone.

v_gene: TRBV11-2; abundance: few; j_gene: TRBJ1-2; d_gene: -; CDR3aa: CASSLPGHFYGYTF; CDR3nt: TGTGCCAGCAGCTTACCCGGACACTTCTATGGCTACACCTTC
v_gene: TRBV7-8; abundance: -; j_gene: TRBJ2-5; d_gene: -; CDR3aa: CASSLDLELQETQYF; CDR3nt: TGTGCCAGCAGCTTGGACTTGGAACTACAAGAGACCCAGTACTTC
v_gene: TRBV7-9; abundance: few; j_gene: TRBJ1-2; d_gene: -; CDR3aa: CASFRQGQGYGYTF; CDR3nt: TGTGCCAGCTTCCGGCAGGGCCAAGGCTATGGCTACACCTTC
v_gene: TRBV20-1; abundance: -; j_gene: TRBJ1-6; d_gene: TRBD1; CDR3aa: CSASQFRDRLNSPLHF; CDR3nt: TGCAGTGCTAGTCAATTCCGGGACAGGCTAAATTCACCCCTCCACTTT
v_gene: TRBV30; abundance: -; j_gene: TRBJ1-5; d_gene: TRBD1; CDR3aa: CALDRGNQSQHF; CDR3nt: TGTGCGTTGGACAGGGGCAATCAGTCCCAGCATTTT
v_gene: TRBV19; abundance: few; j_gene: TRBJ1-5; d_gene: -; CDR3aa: CASSIIRVGGQPQHF; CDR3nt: TGTGCCAGTAGTATAATACGGGTTGGAGGTCAGCCCCAGCATTTT
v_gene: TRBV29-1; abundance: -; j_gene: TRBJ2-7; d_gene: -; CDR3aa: CSSQQQGGYEQYF; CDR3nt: TGCAGCTCCCAGCAACAGGGTGGGTACGAGCAGTACTTC
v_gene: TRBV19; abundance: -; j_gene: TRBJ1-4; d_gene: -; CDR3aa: CASSMNIGVREKLFF; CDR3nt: TGTGCCAGTAGTATGAATATCGGGGTGAGAGAAAAACTGTTTTTT
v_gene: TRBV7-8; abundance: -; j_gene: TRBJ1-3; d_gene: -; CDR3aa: CASSLQDLGNTIYF; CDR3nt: TGTGCCAGCAGCTTGCAGGATTTGGGGAACACCATATATTTT
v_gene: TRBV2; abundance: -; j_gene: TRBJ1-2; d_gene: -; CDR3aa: CASLGRGLDGYTF; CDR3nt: TGTGCCAGCTTAGGACGGGGGTTGGATGGCTACACCTTC
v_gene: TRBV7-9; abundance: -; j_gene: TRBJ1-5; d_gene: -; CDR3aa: CASSQAQGSSQPQHF; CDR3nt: TGCGCCAGCAGCCAGGCTCAGGGGTCCAGTCAGCCCCAGCATTTT
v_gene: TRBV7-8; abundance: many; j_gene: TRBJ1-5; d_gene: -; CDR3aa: CASSPRDSLSNQPQHF; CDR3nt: TGTGCCAGCAGCCCCAGGGATTCCCTTAGCAATCAGCCCCAGCATTTT
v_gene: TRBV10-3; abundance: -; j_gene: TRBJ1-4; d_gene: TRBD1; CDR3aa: CAIKGGSGDRNEKLFF; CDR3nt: TGTGCCATCAAAGGGGGCTCGGGGGACAGAAATGAAAAACTGTTTTTT
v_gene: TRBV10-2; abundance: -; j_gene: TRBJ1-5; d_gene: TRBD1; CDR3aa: CASSDGTGASPQHF; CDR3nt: TGCGCCAGCAGTGACGGGACAGGGGCATCGCCCCAGCATTTT
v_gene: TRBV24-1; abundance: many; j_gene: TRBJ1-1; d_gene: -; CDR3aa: CATSDPGYPNTEAFF; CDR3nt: TGTGCCACCAGTGACCCGGGATACCCGAACACTGAAGCTTTCTTT
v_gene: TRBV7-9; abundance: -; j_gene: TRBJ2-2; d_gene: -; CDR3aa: CASSLIGAGNTGELFF; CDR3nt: TGTGCCAGCAGCTTAATCGGGGCTGGAAACACCGGGGAGCTGTTTTTT
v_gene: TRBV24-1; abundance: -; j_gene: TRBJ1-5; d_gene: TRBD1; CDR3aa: CATSTGTGYNQPQHF; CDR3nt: TGTGCCACCTCAACCGGGACAGGGTACAATCAGCCCCAGCATTTT
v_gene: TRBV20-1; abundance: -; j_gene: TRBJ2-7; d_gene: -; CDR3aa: CSADRGVGNEQYF; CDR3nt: TGCAGTGCTGACCGGGGAGTGGGGAACGAGCAGTACTTC
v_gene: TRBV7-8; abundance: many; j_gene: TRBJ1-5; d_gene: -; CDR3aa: CASSAQGPPQHF; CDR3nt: TGTGCCAGCAGCGCACAGGGCCCGCCCCAGCATTTT
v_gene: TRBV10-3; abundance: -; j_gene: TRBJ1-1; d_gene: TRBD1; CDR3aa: CAIRGGQGPFWTEAFF; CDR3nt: TGTGCCATCAGGGGGGGACAGGGGCCTTTTTGGACTGAAGCTTTCTTT
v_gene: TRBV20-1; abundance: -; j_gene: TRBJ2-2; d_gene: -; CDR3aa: CSASSPAGELFF; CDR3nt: TGCAGTGCGTCCAGCCCCGCCGGGGAGCTGTTTTTT
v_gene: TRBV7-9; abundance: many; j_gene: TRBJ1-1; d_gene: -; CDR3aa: CASSLAQYEAFF; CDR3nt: TGTGCCAGCAGCTTAGCGCAGTATGAAGCTTTCTTT
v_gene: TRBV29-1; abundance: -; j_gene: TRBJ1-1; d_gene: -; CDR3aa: CSIEELGSGIDAFF; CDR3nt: TGCAGCATTGAAGAGTTAGGGTCGGGGATAGACGCTTTCTTT
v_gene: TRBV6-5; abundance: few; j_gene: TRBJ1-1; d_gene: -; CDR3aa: CASSYRNTEAFF; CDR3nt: TGTGCCAGCAGTTACAGGAACACTGAAGCTTTCTTT
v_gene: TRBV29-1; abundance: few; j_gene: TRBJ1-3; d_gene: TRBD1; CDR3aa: CSVKETGLIPGNTIYF; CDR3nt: TGCAGCGTCAAAGAGACAGGGTTAATCCCTGGAAACACCATATATTTT
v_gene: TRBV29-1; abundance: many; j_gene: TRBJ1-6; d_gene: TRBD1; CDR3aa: CSVLGQGESPLHF; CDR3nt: TGCAGCGTTTTGGGACAGGGCGAATCACCCCTCCACTTT
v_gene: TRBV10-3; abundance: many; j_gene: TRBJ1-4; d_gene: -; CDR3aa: CAISEAGVGGEKLFF; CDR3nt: TGTGCCATCAGTGAGGCAGGGGTTGGCGGTGAAAAACTGTTTTTT
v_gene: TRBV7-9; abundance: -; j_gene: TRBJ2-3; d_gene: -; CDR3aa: CASSQEGRRQTFSTDTQYF; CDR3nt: TGTGCCAGCAGCCAAGAAGGACGGAGACAAACCTTTAGCACAGATACGCAGTATTTT
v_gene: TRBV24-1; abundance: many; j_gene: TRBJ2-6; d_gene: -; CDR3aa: CATSDPAFSGANVLTF; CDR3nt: TGTGCCACCAGTGATCCCGCCTTTTCTGGGGCCAACGTCCTGACTTTC
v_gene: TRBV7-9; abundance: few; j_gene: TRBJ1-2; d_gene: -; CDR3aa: CASSEADDNYGYTF; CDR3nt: TGTGCCAGCAGTGAAGCCGATGATAACTATGGCTACACCTTC
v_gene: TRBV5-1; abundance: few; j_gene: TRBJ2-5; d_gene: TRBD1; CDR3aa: CASSHGRGQGIHETQYF; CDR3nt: TGTGCCAGCAGCCACGGCCGGGGACAGGGGATTCATGAGACCCAGTACTTC
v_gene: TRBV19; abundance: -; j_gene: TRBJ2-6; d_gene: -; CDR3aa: CASHDDVSGANVLTF; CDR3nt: TGTGCTAGTCACGACGACGTCTCTGGGGCCAACGTCCTGACTTTC
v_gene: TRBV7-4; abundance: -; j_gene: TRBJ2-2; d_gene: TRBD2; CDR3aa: CASSLESGGLFF; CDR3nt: TGTGCCAGCAGCTTAGAAAGCGGGGGGCTGTTTTTT
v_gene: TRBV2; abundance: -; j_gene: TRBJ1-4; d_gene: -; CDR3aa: CASGEGYPTNEKLFF; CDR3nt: TGTGCCAGCGGTGAGGGGTACCCAACTAATGAAAAACTGTTTTTT
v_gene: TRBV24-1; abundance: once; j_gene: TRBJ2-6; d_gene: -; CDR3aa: CATSDGQQANVLTF; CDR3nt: TGTGCCACCAGTGATGGGCAGCAGGCTAACGTCCTGACTTTC
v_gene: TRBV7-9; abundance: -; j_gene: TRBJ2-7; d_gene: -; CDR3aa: CASSQDPRTTYEQYF; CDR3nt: TGTGCCAGCAGCCAAGATCCAAGGACAACCTACGAGCAGTACTTC
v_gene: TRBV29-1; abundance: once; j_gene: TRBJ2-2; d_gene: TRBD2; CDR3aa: CSVMPSGGTGELFF; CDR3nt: TGCAGCGTTATGCCTAGCGGGGGGACGGGGGAGCTGTTTTTT
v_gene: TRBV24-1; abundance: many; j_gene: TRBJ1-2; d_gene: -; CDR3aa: CATSDGRTASFFYGYTF; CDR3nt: TGTGCCACCAGTGACGGCCGGACAGCGTCATTTTTCTATGGCTACACCTTC
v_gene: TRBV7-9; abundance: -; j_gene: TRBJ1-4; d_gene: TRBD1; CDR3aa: CASSLLRQGNEKLFF; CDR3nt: TGTGCCAGCAGCCTTCTCCGACAGGGCAATGAAAAACTGTTTTTT
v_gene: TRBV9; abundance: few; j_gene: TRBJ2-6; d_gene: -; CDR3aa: CASSLLKMAGGHGANVLTF; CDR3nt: TGTGCCAGCAGCTTGTTGAAGATGGCAGGGGGGCATGGGGCCAACGTCCTGACTTTC
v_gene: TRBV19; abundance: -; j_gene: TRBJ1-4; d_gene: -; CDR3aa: CASSLRDNIEKLFF; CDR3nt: TGTGCCAGTAGTCTTCGGGACAATATTGAAAAACTGTTTTTT
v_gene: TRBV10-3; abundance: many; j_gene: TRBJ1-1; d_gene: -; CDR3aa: CAISAQLGDTEAFF; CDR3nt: TGTGCCATCAGTGCCCAATTAGGGGACACTGAAGCTTTCTTT
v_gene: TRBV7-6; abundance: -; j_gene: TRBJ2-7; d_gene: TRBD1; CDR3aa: CASSYGTGLGEQYF; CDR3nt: TGTGCCAGCAGCTACGGGACAGGGTTGGGAGAGCAGTACTTC
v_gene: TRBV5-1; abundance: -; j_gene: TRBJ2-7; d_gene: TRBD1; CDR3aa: CASSFGSTGSTYEQYF; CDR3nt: TGTGCCAGCAGCTTCGGTTCGACAGGGTCGACCTACGAGCAGTACTTC